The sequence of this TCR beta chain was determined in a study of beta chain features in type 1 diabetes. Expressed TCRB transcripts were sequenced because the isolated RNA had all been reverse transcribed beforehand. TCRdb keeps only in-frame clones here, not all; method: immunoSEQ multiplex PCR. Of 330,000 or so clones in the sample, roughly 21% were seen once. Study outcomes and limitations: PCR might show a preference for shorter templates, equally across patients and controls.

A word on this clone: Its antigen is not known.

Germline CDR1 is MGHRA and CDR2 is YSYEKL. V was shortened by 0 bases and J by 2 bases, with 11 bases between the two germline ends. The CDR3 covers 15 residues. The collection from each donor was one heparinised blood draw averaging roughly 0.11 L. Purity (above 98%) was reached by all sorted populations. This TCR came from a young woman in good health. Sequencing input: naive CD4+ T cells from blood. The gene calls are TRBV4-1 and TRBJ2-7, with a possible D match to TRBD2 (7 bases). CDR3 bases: TGCGCCAGCAGCCAAGAAGGGGGACTACCCTACGAGCAGTACTTC. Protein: CASSQEGGLPYEQYF.